This T cell receptor beta chain was observed in a study of T cells in Graves' hyperthyroidism and ophthalmopathy. There were TCR beta CDR3 regions amplified from RNA transcripts. During a first-round RT-PCR of the TCR CDR3, the HTBI primer set was used. Each CDR3 protein gets one entry after TCRdb re-called the multiplex PCR reads with MiXCR. The sample yields hundreds of thousands of distinct CDR3 sequences, just under 15% seen once. Per germline, CDR1 MNHNS and CDR2 SASEGT. V lost 10 bases and J lost 0, with 15 bases in between. This CDR3 is 15 amino acids long. A note on this clonotype: Its antigen is currently unknown.

Findings and caveats of the study: Blood also carried most thyroid clonotypes expanded above 0.001.

Hyperthyroidism, newly diagnosed and lasting under 2 months, affected patients aged 18 to 65. Uncontrolled infection, other autoimmune disease, pregnancy or lactation disqualified patients from enrolment. Specimen: blood. This receptor was identified in a woman aged 25 to 39 with Graves' hyperthyroidism. V is TRBV6-1 and J is TRBJ2-2; D is possibly TRBD2 (5 bases). The chain's CDR3 is CATRWGDPNTGELFF. Here the CDR3 DNA reads TGTGCCACCAGGTGGGGAGACCCGAACACCGGGGAGCTGTTTTTT.